These T cell receptor beta chains were read from a single sample in a study of long-term antiretroviral therapy in people with HIV. Method: immunoSEQ multiplex PCR; TCRdb's copy keeps in-frame clones and lacks some. The profile shows 15,000 to 25,000 clones, around 90% of them singletons. This sample comprised unsorted PBMCs, obtained 2.1 years after starting antiretroviral therapy. These receptors originate from a man aged 18 to 29 with HIV. CDR3s include the opening cysteine and the closing phenylalanine or tryptophan. Each record gives: D gene, V gene, clone size, J gene, CDR3 protein, CDR3 DNA. D genes are given only for firm matches. The size field is filled for only some rows; it gives once, few, many or a size class.

>.|TRBV19|.|TRBJ1-5
CASNPGPHQPQHF
TGTGCCAGTAATCCAGGGCCACATCAGCCCCAGCATTTT
>TRBD2|TRBV10-3|.|TRBJ2-1
CAISQGLLNEQFF
TGTGCCATCAGCCAGGGACTACTCAATGAGCAGTTCTTC
>.|TRBV19|few|TRBJ2-7
CASSSPYEQYF
TGTGCCAGTAGTAGTCCCTACGAGCAGTACTTC
>.|TRBV11-2|.|TRBJ1-2
CASSLVGYGREVTF
TGTGCCAGCAGCTTAGTGGGATACGGGAGGGAAGTCACCTTC
>.|TRBV20-1|.|TRBJ2-7
CSASGGYEQYF
TGCAGTGCTAGCGGGGGCTACGAGCAGTACTTC
>.|TRBV14|.|TRBJ2-7
CASSQAQDYEQYF
TGTGCCAGCAGCCAAGCCCAGGACTACGAGCAGTACTTC
>.|TRBV4-3|.|TRBJ1-2
CASSQEPRDGIRGYTF
TGCGCCAGCAGCCAAGAACCCAGGGACGGGATCCGGGGCTACACCTTC
>.|TRBV29-1|once|TRBJ1-2
CSVRGLAYGYTF
TGCAGCGTCAGGGGACTGGCCTATGGCTACACCTTC
>TRBD2|TRBV30|.|TRBJ2-7
CAWSVRAGAPNEQYF
TGTGCCTGGAGTGTTCGGGCGGGAGCCCCGAATGAGCAGTACTTC
>TRBD2|TRBV11-3|.|TRBJ2-2
CASSLDQPAGGGSTGELFF
TGTGCCAGCAGCTTAGATCAACCAGCGGGAGGTGGGTCCACCGGGGAGCTGTTTTTT
>.|TRBV6-5|.|TRBJ2-1
CATSRGDEQFF
TGTGCCACCTCAAGGGGTGACGAGCAGTTCTTC
>.|TRBV11-2|.|TRBJ1-2
CASNFLRGGGYGYTF
TGTGCCAGCAACTTTCTTAGGGGGGGTGGCTATGGCTACACCTTC
>.|TRBV11-2|.|TRBJ1-4
CASSLLNLVNEKLFF
TGTGCCAGCAGCTTATTGAACTTGGTTAATGAAAAACTGTTTTTT
>.|TRBV29-1|.|TRBJ1-1
CSVVGSEAFF
TGCAGCGTTGTCGGGTCTGAAGCTTTCTTT
>.|TRBV2|.|TRBJ1-2
CASGGDGIIYGYTF
TGTGCCAGCGGGGGTGACGGAATTATTTATGGCTACACCTTC
>.|TRBV9|few|TRBJ1-2
CASSVEGNSGYTF
TGTGCCAGCAGCGTAGAAGGGAACTCTGGCTACACCTTC
>.|TRBV30|.|TRBJ2-7
CAWRGDINYEQYF
TGTGCCTGGAGGGGGGACATTAACTACGAGCAGTACTTC